These T cell receptor beta chains were read from a single sample in a study of cytomegalovirus exposure and HLA in healthy donors. Assay: immunoSEQ multiplex PCR; the TCRdb copy retains only in-frame clones and omits some. The sample consists of more than 85,000 clones, 70% to 90% of them appearing once. The sequenced sample was PBMCs. All receptors come from a man in his forties in good health and CMV-seronegative. Both conserved end residues are trimmed from each CDR3.

cdr3_length | j_call | v_call | cdr3_aa
13 | TRBJ1-4 | TRBV5-1 | ASSLGGQNNEKLF
12 | TRBJ2-2 | TRBV4-1 | ASSQEGGTGELF
9 | TRBJ1-6 | TRBV12-5 | ASVPYSPLH
14 | TRBJ2-1 | TRBV5-4 | ASSLIATSGTNEQF
12 | TRBJ1-4 | TRBV5-1 | ASRRGQGNEKLF
12 | TRBJ1-1 | TRBV7-2 | ASSLPPGNTEAF
9 | TRBJ1-6 | TRBV7-9 | ASSQDSPLH
17 | TRBJ2-3 | TRBV7-8 | ASSLFDAGGPLGTDTQY
13 | TRBJ1-6 | TRBV5-1 | ASSSGTSYNSPLH
13 | TRBJ1-6 | TRBV5-1 | ASSLTQDNNSPLH
8 | TRBJ2-5 | TRBV2 | ASSLETQY
13 | TRBJ1-2 | TRBV4-1 | ASSQGAGRRVGYT
14 | TRBJ2-1 | TRBV4-2 | ASSQMLGKGGDEQF
9 | TRBJ1-5 | TRBV28 | ASSPNQPQH
12 | TRBJ1-1 | TRBV6-5 | ASRPRLAGTEAF
14 | TRBJ1-6 | TRBV28 | ASSLLGALASSPLH
12 | TRBJ1-6 | TRBV30 | AWSASSYNSPLH
19 | TRBJ1-3 | TRBV7-8 | ASSSLLGDIQRAKAGNTIY
12 | TRBJ1-1 | TRBV29-1 | SVYLRFMNTEAF
12 | TRBJ1-4 | TRBV28 | ASSFRPTNEKLF
15 | TRBJ2-6 | TRBV10-3 | AISELRQPSGANVLT
12 | TRBJ1-5 | TRBV15 | ATSRGSFNQPQH
14 | TRBJ2-2 | TRBV5-4 | ASSREAGANTGELF
13 | TRBJ2-3 | TRBV7-3 | ASSLVAARGDTQY
13 | TRBJ1-6 | TRBV5-6 | ASSRPGTGRSPLH
12 | TRBJ1-1 | TRBV10-3 | AISPRVSISEAF
13 | TRBJ2-1 | TRBV9 | ASSASGTHYNEQF
13 | TRBJ2-7 | TRBV13 | ASSLGGSDLDEQY